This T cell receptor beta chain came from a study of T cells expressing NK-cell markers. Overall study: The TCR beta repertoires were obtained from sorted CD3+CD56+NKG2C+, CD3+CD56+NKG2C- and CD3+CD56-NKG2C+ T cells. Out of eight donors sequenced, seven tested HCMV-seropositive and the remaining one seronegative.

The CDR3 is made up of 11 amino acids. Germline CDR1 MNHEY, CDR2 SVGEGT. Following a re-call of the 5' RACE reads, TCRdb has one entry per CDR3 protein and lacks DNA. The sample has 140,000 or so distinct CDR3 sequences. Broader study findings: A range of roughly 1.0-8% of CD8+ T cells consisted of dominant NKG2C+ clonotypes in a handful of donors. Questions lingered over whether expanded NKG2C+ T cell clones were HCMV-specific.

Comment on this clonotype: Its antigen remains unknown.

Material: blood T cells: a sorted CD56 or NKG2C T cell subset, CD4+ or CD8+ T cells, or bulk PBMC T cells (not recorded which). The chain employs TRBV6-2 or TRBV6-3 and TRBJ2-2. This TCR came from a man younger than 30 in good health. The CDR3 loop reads CASTKTGELFF.